What follows is one T cell receptor (beta chain) and its context. Its matching antigen is unknown. These data originate in a study of PD-1 blockade in classical Hodgkin lymphoma. Notes on the study in general: Compared with healthy donors, newly diagnosed patients reportedly showed lower baseline TCR diversity.

Time point meaning: cycle 4 day 1 (C4D1), after less than 7 weeks of nivolumab. Autologous stem cell transplantation was followed by relapse in every patient, and brentuximab vedotin exposure varied. Trimming left V 6 bases short and J 6 bases short, with 20 bases between. Per germline, CDR1 SGHDN and CDR2 FVKESK. The CDR3 covers 16 residues. TCRdb's table, derived via immunoSEQ multiplex PCR, lists solely in-frame clones and lacks some. The sample shows approximately 44,000 clones, 60% to 70% of them seen only once. The V and J genes are TRBV14 and TRBJ1-4; D remains ambiguous. The specimen comprised peripheral blood mononuclear cells (PBMCs), sampled before the fourth cycle of nivolumab. The TCR was taken from a human donor with classical Hodgkin lymphoma. The CDR3 DNA sequence: TGTGCCAGCAGTGACACGCAAGGGTTCGGCGATGAAAAACTGTTTTTT. As protein: CASSDTQGFGDEKLFF.